This is a list of T cell receptor beta chains from one sample in a study of blood T cell repertoires in COVID-19. Profiling relied on immunoSEQ multiplex PCR, and the TCRdb table lists in-frame clones only, not all of them. The sample records approximately 270,000 clones, approximately 88% being singletons. Sequencing was done on a sample of peripheral blood. The receptors were gathered from a man aged 50-59 years with acute or convalescent COVID-19. The CDR3 runs from the conserved cysteine through the conserved F or W. The order of the fields is CDR3 protein, V gene, J gene.

CASSTGQGGSPLHF	TRBV19	TRBJ1-6
CASSSTRDRGLHGYTF	TRBV27	TRBJ1-2
CASSPRGGGQPQHF	TRBV3-1/TRBV3-2	TRBJ1-5
CASRDGQGAYEQYF	TRBV10-2	TRBJ2-7
CASSPHPGQPNTGELFF	TRBV5-1	TRBJ2-2
CASSPQDSNQPQHF	TRBV9	TRBJ1-5
CASSLGTGNNEQFF	TRBV7-3	TRBJ2-1
CASIGWAGATYEQYF	TRBV27	TRBJ2-7
CASSLAWEDEQFF	TRBV7-9	TRBJ2-1
CASTRREPYEQYF	TRBV6-5	TRBJ2-7
CASSPTGVQETQYF	TRBV19	TRBJ2-5
CASSPFSSTGELFF	TRBV27	TRBJ2-2
CASSISGVTTDTQYF	TRBV4-1	TRBJ2-3
CASFARRWTGELFF	TRBV6-5	TRBJ2-2
CASSATYSGQTYDYGYTF	TRBV7-2	TRBJ1-2
CASSLEGFPYEQYF	TRBV5-1	TRBJ2-7
CASSRRPGQGYGYTF	TRBV6-5	TRBJ1-2
CASRAQGAGTEAFF	TRBV6-6	TRBJ1-1
CASSPTDRGNTEAFF	TRBV7-9	TRBJ1-1
CASPRQGPSNYGYTF	TRBV21-1	TRBJ1-2
CASSTVPASNSPLHF	TRBV5-1	TRBJ1-6
CASTQDRGYEQFF	TRBV5-1	TRBJ2-1
CASSYGTGGGETQYF	TRBV6-6	TRBJ2-5
CASSRGTGDSEQFF	TRBV3-1/TRBV3-2	TRBJ2-1
CASFRTANSPLHF	TRBV28	TRBJ1-6
CASSDGENTGELFF	TRBV2	TRBJ2-2
CASRREKRNTQYF	TRBV6-5	TRBJ2-3